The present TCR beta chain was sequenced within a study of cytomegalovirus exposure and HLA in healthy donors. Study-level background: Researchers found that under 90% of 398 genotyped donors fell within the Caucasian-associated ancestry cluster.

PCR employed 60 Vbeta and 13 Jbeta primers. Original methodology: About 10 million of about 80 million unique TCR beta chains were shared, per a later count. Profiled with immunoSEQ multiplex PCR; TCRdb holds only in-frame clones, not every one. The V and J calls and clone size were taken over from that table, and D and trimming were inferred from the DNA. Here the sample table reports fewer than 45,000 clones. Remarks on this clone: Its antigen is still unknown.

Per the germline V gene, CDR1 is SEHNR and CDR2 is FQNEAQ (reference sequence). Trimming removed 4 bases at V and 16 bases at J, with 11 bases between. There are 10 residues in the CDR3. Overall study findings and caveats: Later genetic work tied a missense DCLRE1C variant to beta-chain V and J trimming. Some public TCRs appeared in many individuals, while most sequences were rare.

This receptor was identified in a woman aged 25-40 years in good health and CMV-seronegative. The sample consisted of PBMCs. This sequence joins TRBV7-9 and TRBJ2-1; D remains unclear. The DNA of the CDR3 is TGTGCCAGCAGCTCGTACGACTTATTCTTC. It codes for CASSSYDLFF.